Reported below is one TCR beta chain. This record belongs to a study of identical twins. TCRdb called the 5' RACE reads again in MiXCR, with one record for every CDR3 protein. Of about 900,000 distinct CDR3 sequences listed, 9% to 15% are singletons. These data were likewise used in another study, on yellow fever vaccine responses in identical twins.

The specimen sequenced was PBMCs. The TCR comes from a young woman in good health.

The CDR3 DNA follows: TGCGCCAGCAGCCCGGACAGGGTTTACGAGCAGTACTTC. Encoded protein: CASSPDRVYEQYF. This chain connects TRBV5-1 to TRBJ2-7; 8 bases map to TRBD1. CDR3 length equals 13 residues. Germline lookup yields CDR1 SGHRS and CDR2 YFSETQ. With 4 bases clipped from V and 4 bases from J, the junction kept 4 bases outside the gene matches.